The 13 T cell receptor beta chains given below trace back to one sample, sequenced in a study of shared clonotypes between healthy human individuals (dated by TCRdb to 2018 to 2020). CD8 naive samples consisted of CD45RO-negative cells that were positively selected for CCR7, yielding a CD45RA+CCR7+ population without TemRA cells. Library preparation used the immunoSEQ multiplex PCR assay. TCRdb carries this immuneACCESS record with in-frame sequences only. Its versions omit some clonotypes, under half of them owing to an unresolved V gene in the studies checked, with the rest unexplained. Here the sample has roughly 2.1 million clones; about 93% occur a single time. The top ten hold under 2% of the sample. The source material was naive CD8+ T cells from PBMCs. Interpreted using the paper, the cell subset or site label stands for: CD45RA+CCR7+. The receptor source for this set is a man aged 18 to 29 in good health. Some clones in this sample may be carry-over from other donors' samples.

This clone has more than one count but fewer than ten. The chain links TRBV7-9 to TRBJ1-1; D call uncertain. Trimming removed 4 bases from V and 7 bases from J, with 13 bases in between. The CDR3 is made up of 13 amino acids. CDR1 SEHNR and CDR2 FQNEAQ come from the germline V gene (reference sequence). CDR3 residues: CASSSALGIEAFF. The CDR3 coding sequence is TGTGCCAGCAGCTCGGCGCTGGGGATTGAAGCTTTCTTT. The whole variable domain, filled in from reference TRBV7-9 and TRBJ1-1, reads DTGVSQNPRHKITKRGQNVTFRCDPISEHNRLYWYRQTLGQGPEFLTYFQNEAQLEKSRLLSDRFSAERPKGSFSTLEIQRTEQGDSAMYLCASSSALGIEAFFGQGTRLTVV.

This clone showed up just a few times. The rearrangement links TRBV7-9 to TRBJ2-4; TRBD1 matches at 12 bases. In germline, CDR1 is SEHNR, CDR2 FQNEAQ (reference sequence). V shed 4 bases and J 7 bases; nucleotides not matched to a gene: 8. This CDR3 has 16 amino acids. CDR3 loop: CASSSLKGQGANIQYF. CDR3 sequence (DNA): TGTGCCAGCAGCTCCCTTAAGGGACAGGGGGCGAACATTCAGTACTTC.

The chain carries TRBV19 and TRBJ2-4, with TRBD2 as a possible D gene (6 bases). The CDR3 sequence is 17 residues long. Trimming cost V 7 bases and J 11 bases, with 30 bases left between them. Germline loops: CDR1 LNHDA, CDR2 SQIVND (reference sequence). CDR3 coding DNA: TGTGCCAGTACCACGGGACGGACCACCACCCCGCGGGATGTTCAGTACTTC. Translating it yields CASTTGRTTTPRDVQYF. The entire variable domain, with the rest obtained from reference TRBV19 and TRBJ2-4, is as follows: DGGITQSPKYLFRKEGQNVTLSCEQNLNHDAMYWYRQDPGQGLRLIYYSQIVNDFQKGDIAEGYSVSREKKESFPLTVTSAQKNPTAFYLCASTTGRTTTPRDVQYFGAGTRLSVL.

Comments on this clone: Other DNA sequences in this specimen translate into the identical CDR3. The genes are TRBV27 and TRBJ1-5, with no clear D. This CDR3 is 14 amino acids long. Trimming stripped 4 bases from V and 0 bases from J, with 7 bases between. The germline gives CDR1 MNHEY, CDR2 SMNVEV (reference sequence). CDR3 in amino acids: CASSSLDSNQPQHF. CDR3 nucleotide sequence: TGTGCCAGCAGTTCCCTTGATAGCAATCAGCCCCAGCATTTT.

V usage is TRBV9 and J usage is TRBJ2-2, with 10 nucleotides matching TRBD1. The germline CDR1 and CDR2 sequences are SGDLS and YYNGEE. CDR3 length: 16 residues. Trimming removed 0 bases from V and 7 bases from J; junction bases left unmatched: 6. The CDR3 sequence: CASSVEGTGAGGELFF. Here the CDR3 DNA reads TGTGCCAGCAGCGTAGAAGGGACAGGGGCGGGCGGGGAGCTGTTTTTT.

The chain joins TRBV13 to TRBJ2-1; 9 positions match TRBD2. Germline CDR1 and CDR2: PRHDT and FYEKMQ (reference sequence). V lost 5 bases and J lost 7; bases outside the gene matches: 9. CDR3 length equals 15 residues. The CDR3 bases are TGTGCCAGCAGCCCTGATAGCGGGAGTGTAAATGAGCAGTTCTTC. This encodes CASSPDSGSVNEQFF.

This chain uses TRBV7-9 with TRBJ2-7; the D is unclear. Between the trimmed V and J ends, which lost 5 bases and 4 bases, there was a span of 18 bases. Germline assignment: CDR1 SEHNR and CDR2 FQNEAQ (reference sequence). This CDR3 region has 15 residues. The CDR3 region has the DNA TGTGCCAGCAGCCCCAGTAGGGATGACGGTTACGAGCAGTACTTC. Its translation: CASSPSRDDGYEQYF. Variable domain in full (rest from reference TRBV7-9 and TRBJ2-7): DTGVSQNPRHKITKRGQNVTFRCDPISEHNRLYWYRQTLGQGPEFLTYFQNEAQLEKSRLLSDRFSAERPKGSFSTLEIQRTEQGDSAMYLCASSPSRDDGYEQYFGPGTRLTVT.

V usage is TRBV6-6 and J usage is TRBJ1-5; D is possibly TRBD1 (6 bases). There are 14 residues in the CDR3. V gave up 5 bases and J gave up 1 base, with 9 bases separating them. Germline lookup yields CDR1 MNHNY and CDR2 SVGAGI (reference sequence). CDR3 protein: CASSIGGSNQPQHF. DNA of the CDR3: TGTGCCAGCAGTATAGGGGGGAGCAATCAGCCCCAGCATTTT.

V usage is TRBV12-5 and J usage is TRBJ2-7, with 10 bases fitting TRBD1. V was pared by 6 bases and J by 3 bases, with 5 bases of the junction left unmatched. The CDR3 sequence is 14 residues long. The germline gives CDR1 LGHNT, CDR2 FRNRAP. The CDR3 loop is CASGKGQGIYEQYF. The DNA of the CDR3 is TGTGCTAGTGGGAAGGGACAGGGGATCTACGAGCAGTACTTC.

As DNA, the CDR3 is TGTGCCAGCAGCGTAGACCGGAGTGAGCAGTTCTTC. This translates into CASSVDRSEQFF. The chain is built from TRBV9 and TRBJ2-1; D not resolved. V gave up 0 bases and J gave up 9 bases, with 7 bases separating them. The CDR3 is 12 amino acids. Per the germline V gene, CDR1 is SGDLS and CDR2 is YYNGEE. Full variable domain (remainder filled in from reference TRBV9 and TRBJ2-1): DSGVTQTPKHLITATGQRVTLRCSPRSGDLSVYWYQQSLDQGLQFLIQYYNGEERAKGNILERFSAQQFPDLHSELNLSSLELGDSALYFCASSVDRSEQFFGPGTRLTVL.

Concerning this clone: Within the sample, other DNA sequences also encode this same CDR3. The J gene is TRBJ2-7, the V gene TRBV29-1; D not certain. V gave up 4 bases and J gave up 0 bases, with 7 bases separating them. This CDR3 spans 12 amino acids. Germline V gene data show CDR1 as SQVTM and CDR2 as ANQGSEA. The CDR3 bases are TGCAGCGTTGGCAAGAGCTCCTACGAGCAGTACTTC. Translating gives CSVGKSSYEQYF.

This clone came up once. The same CDR3 can be traced to other DNA sequences in this sample. The CDR3 is CASSFRGENTGELFF. The CDR3, as DNA: TGTGCCAGCAGCTTCAGGGGCGAGAACACCGGGGAGCTGTTTTTT. This chain uses TRBV7-3 with TRBJ2-2; weak D call: TRBD1 (6 bases). CDR1 is SGHTA, CDR2 FQGTGA, per germline. The V end was cut by 3 bases, the J end by 1 base, with 9 bases between. This CDR3 has 15 residues.

V gene TRBV27 combines with J gene TRBJ2-2; 9 positions match TRBD1. CDR1 and CDR2 (germline): MNHEY, SMNVEV (reference sequence). V dropped 8 bases and J dropped 7; count of bases not matched to a gene: 11. This CDR3 is 15 amino acids long. The CDR3 DNA reads TGTGCCAGCGGACCGGGACAGGGTGAAATCGGGGAGCTGTTTTTT. This translates into CASGPGQGEIGELFF.